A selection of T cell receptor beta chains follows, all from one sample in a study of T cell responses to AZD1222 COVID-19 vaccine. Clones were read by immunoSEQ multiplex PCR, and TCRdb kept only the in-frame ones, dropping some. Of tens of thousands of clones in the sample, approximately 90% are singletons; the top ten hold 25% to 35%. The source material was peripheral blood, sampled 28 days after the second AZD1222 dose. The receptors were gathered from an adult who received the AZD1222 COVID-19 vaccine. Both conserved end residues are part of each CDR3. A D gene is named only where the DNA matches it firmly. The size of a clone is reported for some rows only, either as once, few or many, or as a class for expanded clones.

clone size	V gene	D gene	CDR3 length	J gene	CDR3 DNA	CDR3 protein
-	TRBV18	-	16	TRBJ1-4	TGTGCCAGCTCACCACAAAGTCGGGGGGTCAAGGAAAAACTGTTTTTT	CASSPQSRGVKEKLFF
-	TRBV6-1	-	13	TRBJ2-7	TGTGCCAGCAGTGAAGGCAGAGACCACGAGCAGTACTTC	CASSEGRDHEQYF
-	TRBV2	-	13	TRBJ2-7	TGTGCCAGCAGCACCCGATTAGACCACGAGCAGTACTTC	CASSTRLDHEQYF
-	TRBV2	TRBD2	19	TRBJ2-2	TGTGCCAGCAGTGAACCGACTAGCGGGAGGGCCAGGAACACCGGGGAGCTGTTTTTT	CASSEPTSGRARNTGELFF
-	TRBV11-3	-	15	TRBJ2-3	TGTGCCAGCAGCTCAGCTAGGGGCAGGTCAGATACGCAGTATTTT	CASSSARGRSDTQYF
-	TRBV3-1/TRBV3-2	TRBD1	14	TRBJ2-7	TGTGCCAGCAGCCAGGGGGACAGCCGCTACGAGCAGTACTTC	CASSQGDSRYEQYF
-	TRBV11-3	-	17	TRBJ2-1	TGTGCCAGCAGCTTAGATCGTCTAGCTCGAAGAGGGAGAGAGCAGTTCTTC	CASSLDRLARRGREQFF
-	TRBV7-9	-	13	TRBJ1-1	TGTGCCAGCAGCTTAGAGGGGAGCACTGAAGCTTTCTTT	CASSLEGSTEAFF
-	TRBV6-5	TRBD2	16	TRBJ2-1	TGTGCCAGCAGTTGGCCAACTCCGGGACTAGCGATTGAGCAGTTCTTC	CASSWPTPGLAIEQFF
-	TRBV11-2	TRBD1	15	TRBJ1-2	TGTGCCAGCAGCTCTACGACAGGGGGGATAGGTGGCTACACCTTC	CASSSTTGGIGGYTF
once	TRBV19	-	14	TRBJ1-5	TGTGCCAGCTCCTTAAGTCACGACAATCAGCCCCAGCATTTT	CASSLSHDNQPQHF
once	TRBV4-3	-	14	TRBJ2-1	TGCGCCAGCAGCCGGGTGGACGGGGACAATGAGCAGTTCTTC	CASSRVDGDNEQFF